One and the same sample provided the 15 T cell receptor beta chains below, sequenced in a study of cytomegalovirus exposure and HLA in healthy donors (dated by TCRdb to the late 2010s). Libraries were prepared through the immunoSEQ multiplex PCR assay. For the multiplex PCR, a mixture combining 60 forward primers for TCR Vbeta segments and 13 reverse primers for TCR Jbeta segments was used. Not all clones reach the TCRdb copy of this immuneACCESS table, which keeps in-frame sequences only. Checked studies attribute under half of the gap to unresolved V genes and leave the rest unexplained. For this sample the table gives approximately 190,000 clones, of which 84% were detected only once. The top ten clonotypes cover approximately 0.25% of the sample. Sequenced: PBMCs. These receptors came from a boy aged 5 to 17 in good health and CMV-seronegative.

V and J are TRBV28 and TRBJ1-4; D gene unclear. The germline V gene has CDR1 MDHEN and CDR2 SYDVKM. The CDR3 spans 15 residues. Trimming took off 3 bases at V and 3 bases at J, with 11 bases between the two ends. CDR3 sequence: CASSLGQIANEKLFF. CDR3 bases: TGTGCCAGCAGTTTGGGCCAGATTGCTAATGAAAAACTGTTTTTT.

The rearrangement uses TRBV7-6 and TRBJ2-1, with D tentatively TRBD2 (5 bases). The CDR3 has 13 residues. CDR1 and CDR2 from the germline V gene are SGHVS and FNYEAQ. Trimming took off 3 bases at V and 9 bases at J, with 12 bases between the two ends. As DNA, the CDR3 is TGTGCCAGCAGCTTGGGGATAGGGAGTGAGCAGTTCTTC. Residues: CASSLGIGSEQFF.

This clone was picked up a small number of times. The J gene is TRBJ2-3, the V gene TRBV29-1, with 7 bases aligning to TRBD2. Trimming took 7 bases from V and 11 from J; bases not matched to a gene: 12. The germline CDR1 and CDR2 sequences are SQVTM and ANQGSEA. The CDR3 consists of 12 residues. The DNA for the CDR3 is TGCAGCGGGGGACTCGGGGGGTTGGAGCAGTATTTT. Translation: CSGGLGGLEQYF.

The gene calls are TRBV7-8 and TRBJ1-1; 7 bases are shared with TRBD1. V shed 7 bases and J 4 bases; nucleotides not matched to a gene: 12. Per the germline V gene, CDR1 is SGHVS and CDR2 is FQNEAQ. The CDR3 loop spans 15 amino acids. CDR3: CASKGGAGAVTEAFF. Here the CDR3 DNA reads TGTGCCAGCAAAGGGGGCGCAGGGGCTGTCACTGAAGCTTTCTTT.

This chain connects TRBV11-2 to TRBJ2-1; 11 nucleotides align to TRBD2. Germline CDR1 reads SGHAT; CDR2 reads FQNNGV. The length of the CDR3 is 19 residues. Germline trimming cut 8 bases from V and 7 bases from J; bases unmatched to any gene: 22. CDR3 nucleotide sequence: TGTGCCAGCCGGGAATCGAGAGCTCAAACTAGCGGGAGCTATAATGAGCAGTTCTTC. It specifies CASRESRAQTSGSYNEQFF.

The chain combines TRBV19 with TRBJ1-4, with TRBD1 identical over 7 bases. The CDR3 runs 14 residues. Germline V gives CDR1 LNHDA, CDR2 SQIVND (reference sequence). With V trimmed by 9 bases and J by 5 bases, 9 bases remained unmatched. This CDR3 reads CASNGQDVNEKLFF. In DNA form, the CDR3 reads TGTGCCAGCAACGGACAGGATGTAAATGAAAAACTGTTTTTT.

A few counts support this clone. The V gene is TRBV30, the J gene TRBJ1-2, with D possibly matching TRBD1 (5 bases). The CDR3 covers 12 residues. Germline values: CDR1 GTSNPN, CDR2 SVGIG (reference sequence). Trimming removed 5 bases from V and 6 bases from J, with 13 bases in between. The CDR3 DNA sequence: TGTGCCTGGGACGGACACACGCATGGCTACACCTTC. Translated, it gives CAWDGHTHGYTF.

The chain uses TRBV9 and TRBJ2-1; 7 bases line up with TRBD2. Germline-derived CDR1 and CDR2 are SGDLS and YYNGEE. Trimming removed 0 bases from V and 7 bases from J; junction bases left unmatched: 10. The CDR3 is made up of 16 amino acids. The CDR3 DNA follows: TGTGCCAGCAGCGTAGCTTCTAGCGGAGCTTATAATGAGCAGTTCTTC. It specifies CASSVASSGAYNEQFF.

The CDR3 here is CSASQAYGYTF. The DNA of the CDR3 is TGCAGTGCCTCACAGGCCTATGGCTACACCTTC. The chain has TRBV20-1 and TRBJ1-2, with D perhaps matching TRBD1 (5 bases). The ends were cut back, 6 bases at V and 4 bases at J, with 9 bases in the middle. The CDR3 has 11 amino acids. Germline V lookup: CDR1 DFQATT, CDR2 SNEGSKA (reference sequence).

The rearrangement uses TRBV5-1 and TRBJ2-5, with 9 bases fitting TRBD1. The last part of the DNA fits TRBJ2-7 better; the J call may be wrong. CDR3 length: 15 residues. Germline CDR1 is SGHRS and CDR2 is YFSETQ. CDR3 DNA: TGCGCCAGCAGCCCGCCCCCGGGACAGGGTTACGAGCAGTACTTC. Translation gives CASSPPPGQGYEQYF.

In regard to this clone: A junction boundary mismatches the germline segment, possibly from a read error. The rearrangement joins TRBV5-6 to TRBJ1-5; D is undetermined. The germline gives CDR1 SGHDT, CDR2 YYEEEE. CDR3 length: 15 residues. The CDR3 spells CVSSSAGGLREAQHF. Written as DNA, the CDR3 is TGTGTCAGCAGCTCCGCCGGAGGGCTTCGAGAGGCCCAGCATTTT.

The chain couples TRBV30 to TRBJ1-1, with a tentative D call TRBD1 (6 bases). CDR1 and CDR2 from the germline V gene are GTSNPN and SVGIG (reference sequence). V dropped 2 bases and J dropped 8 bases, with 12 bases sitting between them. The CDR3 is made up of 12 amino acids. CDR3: CAWSPFQGEAFF. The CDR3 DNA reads TGTGCCTGGAGTCCTTTCCAGGGGGAAGCTTTCTTT.

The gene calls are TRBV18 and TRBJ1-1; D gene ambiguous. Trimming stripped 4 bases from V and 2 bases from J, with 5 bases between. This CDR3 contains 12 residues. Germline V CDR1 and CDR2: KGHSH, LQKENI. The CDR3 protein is CASSQTNTEAFF. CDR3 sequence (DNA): TGTGCCAGCTCACAGACAAACACTGAAGCTTTCTTT.

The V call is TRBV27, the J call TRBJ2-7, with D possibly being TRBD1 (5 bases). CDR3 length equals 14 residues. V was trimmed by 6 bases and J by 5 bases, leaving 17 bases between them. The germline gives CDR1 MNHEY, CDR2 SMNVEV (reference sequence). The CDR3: CASRGPSGGHEQYF. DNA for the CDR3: TGTGCCAGCAGGGGGCCGTCGGGCGGCCACGAGCAGTACTTC.

CDR3 in amino acids: CASSSLGAGNTIYF. The CDR3 coding sequence is TGTGCCAGCAGTTCTTTAGGGGCTGGAAACACCATATATTTT. The V and J genes are TRBV6-5 and TRBJ1-3, with D possibly being TRBD1 (5 bases). The length of the CDR3 is 14 residues. Germline V lookup: CDR1 MNHEY, CDR2 SVGAGI. The V end lost 4 bases, the J end lost 2 bases, and 9 bases lay between the germline ends.